The clone carrying this T cell receptor (beta chain) appeared once. Antigen specificity is unknown. The repertoire was sequenced with immunoSEQ multiplex PCR; TCRdb's copy has only in-frame clones and lacks some. The repertoire includes over 100,000 clones, about 92% of them detected once, and 1% sits in the top ten. With baseline, cycle 4 day 1, and cycle 7 day 1 as timepoints, blood was sampled. The germline CDR1 and CDR2 sequences are SGHDT and YYEEEE. This CDR3 contains 16 residues. The V gene lost 6 bases and the J gene lost 0 bases, with 15 bases spanning the gap. This entry belongs to a study of OX40 agonist ivuxolimab in advanced cancers. Study background: Ivuxolimab, an antibody acting as an agonist of OX40 (CD134), was used to treat patients. Study outcomes and limitations: CD4+ and CD8+ blood T cells expanded clonally by week 6 at 0.1 to 3.0 mg/kg.

The chain links TRBV5-6 to TRBJ2-2; D is undetermined. This TCR came from an adult with an advanced solid tumor such as melanoma, head and neck, liver or kidney cancer. The specimen comprised CD4+ or CD8+ T cells sorted from blood, sampled in a trial of the OX40 agonist ivuxolimab. The CDR3, as DNA: TGTGCCAGCACCGCCGGTTGGGCTCCGAACACCGGGGAGCTGTTTTTT. Translated, it gives CASTAGWAPNTGELFF.